This T cell receptor (beta chain) stems from a study of cytotoxic CD8 clonotypes in ibrutinib-treated CLL. Sequenced by immunoSEQ multiplex PCR; TCRdb stores in-frame clones only, minus some. The sample records about 84,000 clones, 70% to 90% being singletons. The germline V and J ends were trimmed by 0 bases and 5 bases, with 9 bases remaining between them. The CDR3 length is 13 residues. The germline V gene has CDR1 SGHRS and CDR2 YFSETQ. The V and J genes are TRBV5-1 and TRBJ2-7, with D hard to call. This receptor was identified in a human donor with chronic lymphocytic leukemia. Sample: PBMCs, taken before ibrutinib treatment. The CDR3 here is CASSLVPTNEQYF. The CDR3 bases are TGCGCCAGCAGCTTGGTTCCGACCAACGAGCAGTACTTC.